This is a list of T cell receptor beta chains from one sample in a study of blood T cell repertoires in COVID-19. Clones were read by immunoSEQ multiplex PCR, and TCRdb kept only the in-frame ones, dropping some. The sample contains 70,000 to 100,000 clones, roughly 75% of which appear only once. The sample taken for sequencing was peripheral blood. The receptors originated from a woman aged 45-65 years with acute or convalescent COVID-19. Both conserved end residues are part of each CDR3. D genes are given only for firm matches. Where a row states a size, it is once, few, many or the class of an expanded clone; other rows omit it.

- | - | TRBJ2-7 | TRBV7-2 | CASSLWGAQGFYEQYF | TGTGCCAGCAGCCTTTGGGGTGCGCAGGGGTTCTACGAGCAGTACTTC
- | - | TRBJ1-1 | TRBV19 | CASSIQGRNTEAFF | TGTGCCAGTAGTATCCAGGGGCGGAACACTGAAGCTTTCTTT
- | - | TRBJ1-1 | TRBV11-3 | CASSLGGNTEAFF | TGTGCCAGCAGCTTGGGGGGGAACACTGAAGCTTTCTTT
- | few | TRBJ1-1 | TRBV4-2 | CASSQPGLEVTEAFF | TGTGCCAGCAGCCAACCGGGACTGGAGGTAACTGAAGCTTTCTTT
- | - | TRBJ2-3 | TRBV10-3 | CAISQALTDTQYF | TGTGCCATCAGCCAGGCCCTCACAGATACGCAGTATTTT
TRBD1 | - | TRBJ2-7 | TRBV11-3 | CASSSEGGKNSEQYF | TGTGCCAGCAGCTCCGAAGGGGGCAAAAACAGCGAGCAGTACTTC
- | once | TRBJ2-3 | TRBV10-3 | CAVGLTDTQYF | TGTGCCGTTGGACTAACGGATACGCAGTATTTT
- | - | TRBJ2-7 | TRBV7-2 | CASSKTASYEQYF | TGTGCCAGCAGCAAGACAGCTTCCTACGAGCAGTACTTC
TRBD1 | - | TRBJ2-5 | TRBV4-1 | CASSQASGTGGETQYF | TGCGCCAGCAGCCAAGCATCAGGGACAGGGGGGGAGACCCAGTACTTC
- | - | TRBJ2-1 | TRBV18 | CASSPQLNEQFF | TGTGCCAGCTCACCACAACTCAATGAGCAGTTCTTC
- | - | TRBJ1-1 | TRBV20-1 | CSAPKGLEAFF | TGCAGTGCCCCAAAGGGGCTCGAAGCTTTCTTT
TRBD1 | few | TRBJ1-2 | TRBV19 | CASREGGFNYGYTF | TGTGCCAGTAGAGAAGGGGGCTTTAACTATGGCTACACCTTC
- | - | TRBJ2-1 | TRBV19 | CASSLEGPMSSSYNEQFF | TGTGCCAGTTCGCTAGAGGGCCCGATGTCTAGCTCCTACAATGAGCAGTTCTTC
- | - | TRBJ2-3 | TRBV6-1 | CASSGQGQVFTDTQYF | TGTGCCAGCAGTGGTCAGGGGCAGGTTTTCACAGATACGCAGTATTTT
TRBD1 | - | TRBJ1-1 | TRBV19 | CASSRTGTVIGTEAFF | TGTGCCAGTAGTCGGACCGGGACAGTGATCGGCACTGAAGCTTTCTTT
- | - | TRBJ1-1 | TRBV12-2 | CASRLIEGNTEAFF | TGTGCAAGTCGCTTAATCGAGGGAAACACTGAAGCTTTCTTT
TRBD1 | - | TRBJ1-1 | TRBV14 | CASSQEIRGLAEAFF | TGTGCCAGCAGCCAAGAGATAAGGGGGCTCGCTGAAGCTTTCTTT
- | - | TRBJ2-1 | TRBV10-1 | CASSAGSRINEQFF | TGCGCCAGCAGTGCGGGGAGCCGGATCAATGAGCAGTTCTTC
- | few | TRBJ1-3 | TRBV5-1 | CASSFTGPTGNTIYF | TGCGCCAGCAGCTTCACAGGTCCCACTGGAAACACCATATATTTT
TRBD1 | - | TRBJ1-2 | TRBV5-6 | CASSLEGAGYGYTF | TGTGCCAGCAGCTTGGAGGGGGCGGGCTATGGCTACACCTTC
- | - | TRBJ1-5 | TRBV6-5 | CASSWGGNQPQHF | TGTGCCAGCAGTTGGGGGGGCAATCAGCCCCAGCATTTT
TRBD1 | few | TRBJ2-3 | TRBV11-2 | CASSLGTGSSPNTQYF | TGTGCCAGCAGCCTCGGGACAGGGAGCTCCCCGAATACGCAGTATTTT